This is a list of T cell receptor beta chains from one sample in a study of blood T cell repertoires in COVID-19. Profiling relied on immunoSEQ multiplex PCR, and the TCRdb table lists in-frame clones only, not all of them. The repertoire holds about 130,000 clones, with 80% to 90% as singletons. The source material was peripheral blood. These receptors came from a human donor in a cohort sampled during active COVID-19. Each CDR3 is given with its conserved first and last residue. A D gene is named only where the DNA matches it firmly. Part of the rows lack a size; the others show once, few, many or a class for expanded clones.

v_gene: TRBV3-1/TRBV3-2
abundance: NA
j_gene: TRBJ2-1
d_gene: NA
CDR3aa: CASSPGAGGISFF
CDR3nt: TGTGCCAGCAGCCCAGGCGCGGGTGGCATTTCGTTCTTC

v_gene: TRBV18
abundance: few
j_gene: TRBJ2-3
d_gene: NA
CDR3aa: CASSPNGGPTDTQYF
CDR3nt: TGTGCCAGCTCACCGAACGGGGGGCCCACAGATACGCAGTATTTT

v_gene: TRBV10-3
abundance: NA
j_gene: TRBJ2-7
d_gene: NA
CDR3aa: CAISYREDLAQYF
CDR3nt: TGTGCCATCAGTTACAGGGAAGATCTTGCGCAGTACTTC

v_gene: TRBV5-1
abundance: NA
j_gene: TRBJ2-7
d_gene: NA
CDR3aa: CASSFGLNSYEQYF
CDR3nt: TGCGCCAGCAGCTTCGGACTAAATTCCTACGAGCAGTACTTC

v_gene: TRBV3-1/TRBV3-2
abundance: NA
j_gene: TRBJ1-2
d_gene: TRBD1
CDR3aa: CASREAGLPGGGYTF
CDR3nt: TGTGCCAGCAGGGAAGCGGGCCTGCCAGGGGGGGGCTACACCTTC

v_gene: TRBV27
abundance: NA
j_gene: TRBJ2-4
d_gene: TRBD2
CDR3aa: CASRGGGKNIQYF
CDR3nt: TGTGCCAGCCGGGGGGGTGGCAAAAACATTCAGTACTTC

v_gene: TRBV10-2
abundance: once
j_gene: TRBJ1-5
d_gene: TRBD1
CDR3aa: CASSDSQGVIQPQHF
CDR3nt: TGCGCCAGCAGTGACTCCCAGGGGGTAATTCAGCCCCAGCATTTT

v_gene: TRBV19
abundance: NA
j_gene: TRBJ1-1
d_gene: NA
CDR3aa: CASSEGANTEAFF
CDR3nt: TGTGCCAGTAGCGAGGGCGCGAACACTGAAGCTTTCTTT

v_gene: TRBV6-6
abundance: NA
j_gene: TRBJ2-3
d_gene: TRBD1
CDR3aa: CASNPGTGYTDTQYF
CDR3nt: TGTGCCAGCAACCCCGGGACAGGGTATACAGATACGCAGTATTTT

v_gene: TRBV27
abundance: NA
j_gene: TRBJ1-2
d_gene: NA
CDR3aa: CASSFGMADYGYTF
CDR3nt: TGTGCCAGCAGTTTTGGCATGGCCGACTATGGCTACACCTTC

v_gene: TRBV19
abundance: NA
j_gene: TRBJ1-5
d_gene: TRBD1
CDR3aa: CASTAGGYQPQHF
CDR3nt: TGTGCCAGTACGGCAGGGGGATATCAGCCCCAGCATTTT

v_gene: TRBV7-8
abundance: once
j_gene: TRBJ1-2
d_gene: TRBD1
CDR3aa: CASSPPGQGRYGYTF
CDR3nt: TGTGCCAGCAGCCCACCGGGACAGGGTCGGTATGGCTACACCTTC

v_gene: TRBV19
abundance: NA
j_gene: TRBJ2-1
d_gene: TRBD2
CDR3aa: CASARGGSSYNEQFF
CDR3nt: TGTGCCAGTGCCCGGGGGGGGAGCTCCTACAATGAGCAGTTCTTC

v_gene: TRBV7-8
abundance: NA
j_gene: TRBJ2-7
d_gene: TRBD1
CDR3aa: CASSHNRDRGHPQYF
CDR3nt: TGTGCCAGCAGCCACAACCGGGACAGGGGGCATCCGCAGTACTTC

v_gene: TRBV27
abundance: NA
j_gene: TRBJ1-6
d_gene: NA
CDR3aa: CASSLLGSNSPLHF
CDR3nt: TGTGCCAGCAGTTTATTAGGGAGTAATTCACCCCTCCACTTT

v_gene: TRBV7-2
abundance: NA
j_gene: TRBJ1-4
d_gene: NA
CDR3aa: CASSLESGGDIKLFF
CDR3nt: TGTGCCAGCAGCTTAGAATCGGGGGGTGATATAAAACTGTTTTTT

v_gene: TRBV11-1
abundance: NA
j_gene: TRBJ2-2
d_gene: TRBD2
CDR3aa: CASRGLAGGLTGELFF
CDR3nt: TGTGCCAGCAGAGGACTAGCGGGGGGGTTGACCGGGGAGCTGTTTTTT

v_gene: TRBV6-5
abundance: NA
j_gene: TRBJ1-1
d_gene: NA
CDR3aa: CASSYWQGMNTEAFF
CDR3nt: TGTGCCAGCAGTTACTGGCAGGGGATGAACACTGAAGCTTTCTTT

v_gene: TRBV7-2
abundance: NA
j_gene: TRBJ1-1
d_gene: NA
CDR3aa: CASSLPNRDEAFF
CDR3nt: TGTGCCAGCAGCCTACCCAATCGGGATGAAGCTTTCTTT

v_gene: TRBV6-5
abundance: NA
j_gene: TRBJ2-3
d_gene: NA
CDR3aa: CASSSTPSTDTQYF
CDR3nt: TGTGCCAGCAGTAGTACTCCTAGCACAGATACGCAGTATTTT

v_gene: TRBV19
abundance: NA
j_gene: TRBJ2-1
d_gene: TRBD2
CDR3aa: CATRAGVEQFF
CDR3nt: TGTGCCACCAGGGCGGGGGTTGAGCAGTTCTTC

v_gene: TRBV3-1/TRBV3-2
abundance: few
j_gene: TRBJ1-6
d_gene: NA
CDR3aa: CASSPSRVRDSPLHF
CDR3nt: TGTGCCAGCAGCCCTTCCAGGGTTAGGGATTCACCCCTCCACTTT

v_gene: TRBV9
abundance: NA
j_gene: TRBJ2-3
d_gene: TRBD2
CDR3aa: CASSVGRGNTDTQYF
CDR3nt: TGTGCCAGCAGCGTAGGGCGGGGGAACACAGATACGCAGTATTTT

v_gene: TRBV12-3/TRBV12-4
abundance: NA
j_gene: TRBJ1-5
d_gene: NA
CDR3aa: CASGTPGWPQHF
CDR3nt: TGTGCCAGTGGGACTCCTGGGTGGCCCCAGCATTTT

v_gene: TRBV6-1
abundance: NA
j_gene: TRBJ1-5
d_gene: NA
CDR3aa: CASSGGGRYSNQPQHF
CDR3nt: TGTGCCAGCAGTGGGGGCGGTCGTTATAGCAATCAGCCCCAGCATTTT

v_gene: TRBV3-1/TRBV3-2
abundance: NA
j_gene: TRBJ2-3
d_gene: TRBD2
CDR3aa: CASSQAVSGVAADTQYF
CDR3nt: TGTGCCAGCAGCCAAGCGGTTAGCGGGGTCGCGGCAGATACGCAGTATTTT

v_gene: TRBV11-2
abundance: NA
j_gene: TRBJ2-1
d_gene: TRBD2
CDR3aa: CASSFGTSGGFYNEQFF
CDR3nt: TGTGCCAGCAGCTTCGGGACTAGCGGGGGGTTCTACAATGAGCAGTTCTTC

v_gene: TRBV5-1
abundance: NA
j_gene: TRBJ2-1
d_gene: NA
CDR3aa: CASSLDLAWNNEQFF
CDR3nt: TGCGCCAGCAGCTTGGACCTAGCGTGGAACAATGAGCAGTTCTTC